This T cell receptor beta chain was identified in a study of T cell responses to AZD1222 COVID-19 vaccine. The sample holds many counts of this clone. Its antigen is unknown. The study, taken as a whole, reports: The sample set comprised mostly white British donors with more females, and clonal diversity was possibly underestimated.

Germline V gene sequence: CDR1 SNHLY, CDR2 FYNNEI. The CDR3 sequence is 12 residues long. V dropped 8 bases and J dropped 9 bases, with 11 bases sitting between them. Sequenced by immunoSEQ multiplex PCR; TCRdb stores in-frame clones only, minus some. The table shows around 110,000 clones, with roughly nine tenths occurring only once. The TCR sequence derives from an adult who received the AZD1222 COVID-19 vaccine. The specimen comprised peripheral blood, sampled 28 days after the second AZD1222 dose. V and J are TRBV2 and TRBJ1-6; D is perhaps TRBD1 (5 bases). CDR3 DNA: TGTGCCAGCTTGCAGGGTGGTTCACCCCTCCACTTT. This encodes CASLQGGSPLHF.